Following are 14 T cell receptor beta chains from one sample sequenced in a study of OX40 agonist ivuxolimab in advanced cancers. The method was the immunoSEQ multiplex PCR assay. Drawn from immuneACCESS, this table holds only the in-frame rearrangements with V and J called that TCRdb kept. Clones are partly lost; checked studies trace under half to an unresolved V gene and leave the rest unexplained. This sample has roughly 97,000 clones in its table, and 86% of those were observed once. 5.5% of the sample rests with the top ten. The sample in question was CD4+ or CD8+ T cells sorted from blood, obtained in a trial of the OX40 agonist ivuxolimab. The receptors derive from an adult with an advanced solid tumor such as melanoma, head and neck, liver or kidney cancer.

This chain joins TRBV5-1 and TRBJ2-1, with no clear D. Trimming cost V 3 bases and J 9 bases, with 7 bases left between them. The CDR3 is made up of 11 amino acids. Germline CDR1 reads SGHRS; CDR2 reads YFSETQ. The CDR3 DNA sequence: TGCGCCAGCAGCTCAGGTGGTGAGCAGTTCTTC. This translates into CASSSGGEQFF.

As DNA, the CDR3 is TGTGCCAGCTCACCAGACAGTCTGAACACTGAAGCTTTCTTT. Translating gives CASSPDSLNTEAFF. The chain employs TRBV18 and TRBJ1-1, with D possibly matching TRBD1 (5 bases). The CDR3 length is 14 residues. Germline V gene sequence: CDR1 KGHSH, CDR2 LQKENI. With 2 bases removed from V and 0 bases from J, the gap between germline ends came to 7 bases.

This clone was picked up one time. The chain joins TRBV5-5 to TRBJ1-1; no clear D. The CDR3 has 14 amino acids. The V end lost 0 bases, the J end lost 7 bases, and 13 bases lay between the germline ends. The germline V gene encodes CDR1 SGHKS and CDR2 YYEKEE (reference sequence). The CDR3 region is CASSLAGDLLEAFF. The CDR3 DNA follows: TGTGCCAGCAGCTTGGCCGGGGATCTCCTTGAAGCTTTCTTT.

This clone came up once. The J gene is TRBJ2-7, the V gene TRBV29-1; D call uncertain. The V and J ends lost 4 bases and 3 bases respectively, with 7 bases between them. The CDR3 runs to 11 residues. The germline CDR1 and CDR2 sequences are SQVTM and ANQGSEA. CDR3 DNA: TGCAGCGTTGGTTCTATCTACGAGCAGTACTTC. Amino acids: CSVGSIYEQYF.

The chain recombines TRBV20-1 with TRBJ2-1, with D possibly being TRBD1 (6 bases). The CDR3 is made up of 11 amino acids. The germline V gene encodes CDR1 DFQATT and CDR2 SNEGSKA (reference sequence). V gave up 6 bases and J gave up 9 bases, with 12 bases separating them. The CDR3 DNA follows: TGCAGTGCAAATACAGGGTTTGAGCAGTTCTTC. Its protein product is CSANTGFEQFF.

This clone appeared a few times. This rearrangement joins TRBV29-1 to TRBJ1-1; D is ambiguous. V was cut by 6 bases and J by 1 base, with 6 bases left in between. Germline CDR1 is SQVTM and CDR2 is ANQGSEA. The CDR3 is 11 amino acids. CDR3 in amino acids: CSVGSNTEAFF. CDR3 coding DNA: TGCAGCGTGGGATCGAACACTGAAGCTTTCTTT. Using reference TRBV29-1 and TRBJ1-1 for the parts outside the CDR3, the full variable domain is SAVISQKPSRDICQRGTSLTIQCQVDSQVTMMFWYRQQPGQSLTLIATANQGSEATYESGFVIDKFPISRPNLTFSTLTVSNMSPEDSSIYLCSVGSNTEAFFGQGTRLTVV.

A note on this clone: Germline and junction disagree at one end, which may indicate a read error. The genes are TRBV5-1 and TRBJ2-7; D gene unclear. The CDR3 totals 15 residues. Germline V gene data show CDR1 as SGHRS and CDR2 as YFSETQ. The CDR3 sequence: CASSLAFQNSHEQYF. CDR3 sequence (DNA): TGCGCCAGCAGCTTGGCCTTCCAAAACTCCCACGAGCAGTACTTC. Full variable domain (missing parts from reference TRBV5-1 and TRBJ2-7): KAGVTQTPRYLIKTRGQQVTLSCSPISGHRSVSWYQQTPGQGLQFLFEYFSETQRNKGNFPGRFSGRQFSNSRSEMNVSTLELGDSALYLCASSLAFQNSHEQYFGPGTRLTVT.

The chain has TRBV6-1 and TRBJ1-5; maybe TRBD1 (6 bases). Germline loops: CDR1 MNHNS, CDR2 SASEGT. The CDR3 is 13 amino acids. Deletions cut 7 bases from V and 4 bases from J, with 11 bases between. CDR3 residues: CASIRGINQPQHF. In DNA form, the CDR3 reads TGTGCCAGCATCAGGGGAATTAATCAGCCCCAGCATTTT.

The chain recombines TRBV6-5 with TRBJ2-7; TRBD2 agrees at 12 bases. The V segment lost 4 bases and the J segment 4 bases; nucleotides outside the gene matches: 2. The CDR3 runs to 14 residues. Germline loops: CDR1 MNHEY, CDR2 SVGAGI. Written as DNA, the CDR3 is TGTGCCAGCAGTTGGACTAGCGGGACTTACGAGCAGTACTTC. Protein: CASSWTSGTYEQYF.

This sequence joins TRBV4-1 and TRBJ1-4, with 7 bases matching TRBD1. V gave up 1 base and J gave up 2 bases; unmatched junction bases: 10. The CDR3 is 18 residues long. CDR1 MGHRA and CDR2 YSYEKL come from the germline V gene. The DNA of the CDR3 is TGCGCCAGCAGCCAAGTACAAGGGGTGGGACAGACTAATGAAAAACTGTTTTTT. Protein: CASSQVQGVGQTNEKLFF.

J is TRBJ2-7 and V is TRBV30; D gene ambiguous. Trimming left V 0 bases short and J 2 bases short, with 11 bases between. Germline V gene sequence: CDR1 GTSNPN, CDR2 SVGIG (reference sequence). This CDR3 spans 14 amino acids. The CDR3 sequence is CAWSVFGWAYEQYF. The CDR3 DNA reads TGTGCCTGGAGTGTTTTCGGATGGGCCTACGAGCAGTACTTC.

V is TRBV27 and J is TRBJ1-2; 7 nucleotides line up with TRBD1. The V gene end was trimmed by 7 bases and the J gene end by 8 bases; junction bases not matched to a gene: 16. This CDR3 has 15 residues. Looked up from germline, CDR1 is MNHEY and CDR2 is SMNVEV (reference sequence). CDR3 residues: CASKPVDRVLEGYTF. CDR3 bases: TGTGCCAGCAAGCCGGTAGACAGGGTTCTAGAAGGCTACACCTTC.

This clone was seen only a few times. The rearrangement joins TRBV2 to TRBJ2-2, with D possibly being TRBD1 (5 bases). Trimming shortened V by 6 bases and J by 5 bases, and 10 bases separated the two germline ends. There are 13 residues in the CDR3. Germline CDR1 is SNHLY and CDR2 is FYNNEI. CDR3: CASRIQGTGELFF. In nucleotides, the CDR3 is TGTGCCAGCAGGATCCAGGGAACCGGGGAGCTGTTTTTT.

In regard to this clone: One junction end does not reproduce the germline sequence, and a read error may be involved. The V and J genes are TRBV19 and TRBJ2-1; 14 bases align to TRBD2. From germline, CDR1 is LNHDA and CDR2 SQIVND (reference sequence). CDR3 length: 16 residues. CDR3 residues: CAGSSGGTSGRREQFF. In nucleotides, the CDR3 is TGTGCCGGTAGTTCAGGTGGGACTAGCGGGAGACGGGAGCAGTTCTTC. Variable domain in full (rest from reference TRBV19 and TRBJ2-1): DGGITQSPKYLFRKEGQNVTLSCEQNLNHDAMYWYRQDPGQGLRLIYYSQIVNDFQKGDIAEGYSVSREKKESFPLTVTSAQKNPTAFYLCAGSSGGTSGRREQFFGPGTRLTVL.